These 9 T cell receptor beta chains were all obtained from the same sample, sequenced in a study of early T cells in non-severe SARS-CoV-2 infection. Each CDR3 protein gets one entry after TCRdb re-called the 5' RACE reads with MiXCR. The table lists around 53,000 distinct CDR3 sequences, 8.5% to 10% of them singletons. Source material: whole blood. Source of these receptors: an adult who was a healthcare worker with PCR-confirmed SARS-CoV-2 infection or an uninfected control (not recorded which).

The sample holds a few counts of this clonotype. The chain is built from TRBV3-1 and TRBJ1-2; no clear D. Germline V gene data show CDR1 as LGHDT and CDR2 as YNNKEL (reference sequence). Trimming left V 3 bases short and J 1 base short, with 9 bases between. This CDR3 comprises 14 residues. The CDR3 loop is CASSQTADNYGYTF. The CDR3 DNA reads TGTGCCAGCAGCCAGACGGCCGATAACTATGGCTACACCTTC.

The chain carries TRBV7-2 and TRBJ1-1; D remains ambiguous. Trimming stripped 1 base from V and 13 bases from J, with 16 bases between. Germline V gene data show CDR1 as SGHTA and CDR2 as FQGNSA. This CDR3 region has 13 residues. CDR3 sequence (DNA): TGTGCCAGCAGCTTAGAACGTGGGGAAAACGGTTTCTTT. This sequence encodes CASSLERGENGFF. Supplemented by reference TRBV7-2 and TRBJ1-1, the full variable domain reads GAGVSQSPSNKVTEKGKDVELRCDPISGHTALYWYRQSLGQGLEFLIYFQGNSAPDKSGLPSDRFSAERTGGSVSTLTIQRTQQEDSAVYLCASSLERGENGFFGQGTRLTVV.

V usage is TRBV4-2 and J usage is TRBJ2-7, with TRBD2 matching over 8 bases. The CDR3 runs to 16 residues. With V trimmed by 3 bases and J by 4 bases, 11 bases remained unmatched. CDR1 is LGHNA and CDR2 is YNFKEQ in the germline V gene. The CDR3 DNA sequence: TGTGCCAGCAGCCAGGCCTACGGGCTAGCGGGTTACGAGCAGTACTTC. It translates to CASSQAYGLAGYEQYF.

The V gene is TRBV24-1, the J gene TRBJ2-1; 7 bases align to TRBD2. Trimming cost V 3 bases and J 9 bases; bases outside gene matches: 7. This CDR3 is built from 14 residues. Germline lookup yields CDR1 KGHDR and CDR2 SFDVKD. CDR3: CATSDATSMIEQFF. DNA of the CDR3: TGTGCCACCAGTGATGCGACTAGCATGATTGAGCAGTTCTTC.

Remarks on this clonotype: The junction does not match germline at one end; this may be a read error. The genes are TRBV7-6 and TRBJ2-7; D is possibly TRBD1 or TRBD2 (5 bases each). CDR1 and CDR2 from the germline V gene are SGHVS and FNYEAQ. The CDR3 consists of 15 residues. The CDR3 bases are TGTGTCAGCAGCTCGAACCCCGGGACCTCCTACGAGCAGTACTTC. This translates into CVSSSNPGTSYEQYF.

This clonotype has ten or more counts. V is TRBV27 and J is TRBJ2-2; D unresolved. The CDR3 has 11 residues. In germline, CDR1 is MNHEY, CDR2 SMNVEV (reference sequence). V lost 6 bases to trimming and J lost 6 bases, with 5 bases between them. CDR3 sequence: CASSGSGELFF. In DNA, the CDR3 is TGTGCCAGCAGCGGGTCCGGGGAGCTGTTTTTT.

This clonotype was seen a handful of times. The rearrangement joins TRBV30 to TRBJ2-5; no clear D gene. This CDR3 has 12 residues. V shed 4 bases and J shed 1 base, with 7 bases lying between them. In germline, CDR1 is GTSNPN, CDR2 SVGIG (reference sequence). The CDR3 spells CAWNPLQETQYF. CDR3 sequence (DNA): TGTGCCTGGAATCCCCTCCAAGAGACCCAGTACTTC.

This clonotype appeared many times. The CDR3, as DNA: TGTGCCAGCATAAGGACTAGCGGGAAGACAGATACGCAGTATTTT. Translation gives CASIRTSGKTDTQYF. The rearrangement uses TRBV21-1 and TRBJ2-3; whether TRBD2, the table's D call, matches the DNA was not checked. TRBV21-1 is a documented pseudogene. This CDR3 is 15 amino acids long.

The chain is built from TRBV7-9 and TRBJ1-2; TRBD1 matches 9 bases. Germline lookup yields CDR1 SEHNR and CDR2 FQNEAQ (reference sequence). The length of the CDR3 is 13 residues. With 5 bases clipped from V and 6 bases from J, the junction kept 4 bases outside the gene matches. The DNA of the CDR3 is TGTGCCAGCAGCATCGACAGGGGGGATGGCTACACCTTC. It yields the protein CASSIDRGDGYTF.